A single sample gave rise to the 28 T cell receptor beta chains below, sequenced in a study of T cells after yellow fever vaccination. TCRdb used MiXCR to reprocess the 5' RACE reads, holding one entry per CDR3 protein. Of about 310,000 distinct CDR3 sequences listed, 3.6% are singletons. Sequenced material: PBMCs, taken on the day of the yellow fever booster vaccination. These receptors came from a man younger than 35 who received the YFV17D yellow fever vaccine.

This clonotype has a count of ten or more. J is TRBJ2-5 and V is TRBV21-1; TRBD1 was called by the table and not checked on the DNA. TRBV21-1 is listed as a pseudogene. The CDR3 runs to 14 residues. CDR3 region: CASRRRRGLETQYF. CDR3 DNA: TGTGCCAGCAGACGGCGACGGGGCTTGGAGACCCAGTACTTC.

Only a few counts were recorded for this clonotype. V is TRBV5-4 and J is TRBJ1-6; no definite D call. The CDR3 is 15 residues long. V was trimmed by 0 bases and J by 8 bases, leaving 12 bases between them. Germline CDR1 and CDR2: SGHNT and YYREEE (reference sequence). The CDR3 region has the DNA TGTGCCAGCAGCTTGGTAGTGGGATCGGATTCACCCCTCCACTTT. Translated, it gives CASSLVVGSDSPLHF.

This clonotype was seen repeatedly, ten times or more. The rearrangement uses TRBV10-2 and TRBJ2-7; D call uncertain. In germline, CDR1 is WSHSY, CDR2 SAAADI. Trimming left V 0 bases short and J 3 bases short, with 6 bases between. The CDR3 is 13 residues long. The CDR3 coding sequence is TGCGCCAGCAGTGAGTCTCCCCACTACGAGCAGTACTTC. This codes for CASSESPHYEQYF.

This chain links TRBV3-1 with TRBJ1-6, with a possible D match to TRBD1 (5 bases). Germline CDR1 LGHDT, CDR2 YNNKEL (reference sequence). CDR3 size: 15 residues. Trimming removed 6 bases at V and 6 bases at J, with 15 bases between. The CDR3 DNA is TGTGCCAGCAGTCGACTAGGGGTGGGTAATTCACCCCTCCACTTT. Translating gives CASSRLGVGNSPLHF.

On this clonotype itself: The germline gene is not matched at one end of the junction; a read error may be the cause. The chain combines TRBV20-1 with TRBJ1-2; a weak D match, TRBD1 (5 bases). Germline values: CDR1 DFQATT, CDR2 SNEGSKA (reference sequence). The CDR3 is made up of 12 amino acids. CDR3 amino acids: CSATADLRGSTF. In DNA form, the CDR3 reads TGCAGTGCTACCGCGGACCTGAGGGGCTCCACCTTC.

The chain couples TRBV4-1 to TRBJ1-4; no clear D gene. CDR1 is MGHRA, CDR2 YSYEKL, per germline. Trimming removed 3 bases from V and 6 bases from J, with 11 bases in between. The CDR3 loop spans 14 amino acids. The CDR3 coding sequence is TGCGCCAGCAGCCAGAGGACCCTCTATGAAAAACTGTTTTTT. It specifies CASSQRTLYEKLFF.

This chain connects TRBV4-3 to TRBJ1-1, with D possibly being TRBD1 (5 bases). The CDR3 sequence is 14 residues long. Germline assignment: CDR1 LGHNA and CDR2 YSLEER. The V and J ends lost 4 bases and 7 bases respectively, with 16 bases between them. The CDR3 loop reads CASSPSMGRNEAFF. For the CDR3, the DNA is TGCGCCAGCAGCCCTTCAATGGGGCGGAATGAAGCTTTCTTT.

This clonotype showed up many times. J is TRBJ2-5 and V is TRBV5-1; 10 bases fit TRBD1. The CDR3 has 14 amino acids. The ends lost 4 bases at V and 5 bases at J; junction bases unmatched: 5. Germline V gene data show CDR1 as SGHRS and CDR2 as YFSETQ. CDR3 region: CASSVGQGSETQYF. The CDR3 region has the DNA TGCGCCAGCAGCGTGGGACAGGGGAGCGAGACCCAGTACTTC.

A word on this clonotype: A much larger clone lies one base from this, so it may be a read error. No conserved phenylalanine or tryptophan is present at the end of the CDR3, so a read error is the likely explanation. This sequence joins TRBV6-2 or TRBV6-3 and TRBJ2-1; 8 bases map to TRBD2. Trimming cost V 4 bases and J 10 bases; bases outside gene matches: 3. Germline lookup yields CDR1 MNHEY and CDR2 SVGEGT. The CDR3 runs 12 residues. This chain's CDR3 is CASSFVAGEQFL. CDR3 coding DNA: TGTGCCAGCAGTTTCGTAGCGGGAGAGCAGTTCTTG.

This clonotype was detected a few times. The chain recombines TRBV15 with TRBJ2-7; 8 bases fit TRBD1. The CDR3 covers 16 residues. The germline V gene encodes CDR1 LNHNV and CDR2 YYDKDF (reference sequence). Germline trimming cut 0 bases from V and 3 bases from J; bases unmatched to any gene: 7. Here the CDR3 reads CATSRDSTGAVYEQYF. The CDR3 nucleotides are TGTGCCACCAGCAGAGATTCGACAGGGGCAGTCTACGAGCAGTACTTC.

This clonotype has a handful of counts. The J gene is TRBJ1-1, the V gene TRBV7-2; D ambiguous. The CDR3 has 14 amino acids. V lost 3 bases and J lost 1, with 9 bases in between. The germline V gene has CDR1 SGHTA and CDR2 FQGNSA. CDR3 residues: CASSFSPRNTEAFF. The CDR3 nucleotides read TGTGCCAGCAGCTTCTCACCCCGGAACACTGAAGCTTTCTTT.

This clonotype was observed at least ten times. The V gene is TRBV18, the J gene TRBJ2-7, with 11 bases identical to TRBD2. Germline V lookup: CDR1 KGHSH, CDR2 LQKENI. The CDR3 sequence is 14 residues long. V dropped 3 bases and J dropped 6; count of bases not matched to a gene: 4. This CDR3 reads CASSPGTSGTEQYF. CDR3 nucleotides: TGTGCCAGCTCACCCGGGACTAGCGGCACCGAGCAGTACTTC.

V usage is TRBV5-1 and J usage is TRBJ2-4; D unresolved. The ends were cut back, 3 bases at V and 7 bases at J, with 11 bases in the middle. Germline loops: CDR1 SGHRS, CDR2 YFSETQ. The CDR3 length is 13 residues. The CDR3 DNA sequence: TGCGCCAGCAGCTCAGACCAAAGGAACATTCAGTACTTC. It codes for CASSSDQRNIQYF.

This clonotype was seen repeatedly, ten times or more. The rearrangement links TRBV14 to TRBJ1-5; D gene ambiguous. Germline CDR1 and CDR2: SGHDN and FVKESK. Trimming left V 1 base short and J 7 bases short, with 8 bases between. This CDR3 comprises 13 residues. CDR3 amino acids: CASSQGLGQPQHF. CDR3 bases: TGTGCCAGCAGCCAAGGATTAGGGCAGCCCCAGCATTTT. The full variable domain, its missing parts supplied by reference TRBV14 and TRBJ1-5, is EAGVTQFPSHSVIEKGQTVTLRCDPISGHDNLYWYRRVMGKEIKFLLHFVKESKQDESGMPNNRFLAERTGGTYSTLKVQPAELEDSGVYFCASSQGLGQPQHFGDGTRLSIL.

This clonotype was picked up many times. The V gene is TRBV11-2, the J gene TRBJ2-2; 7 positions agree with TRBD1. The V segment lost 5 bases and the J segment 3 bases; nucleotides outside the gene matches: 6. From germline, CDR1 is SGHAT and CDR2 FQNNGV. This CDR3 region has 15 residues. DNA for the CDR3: TGTGCCAGCAGCCGATTGACAGGGTACACCGGGGAGCTGTTTTTT. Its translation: CASSRLTGYTGELFF.

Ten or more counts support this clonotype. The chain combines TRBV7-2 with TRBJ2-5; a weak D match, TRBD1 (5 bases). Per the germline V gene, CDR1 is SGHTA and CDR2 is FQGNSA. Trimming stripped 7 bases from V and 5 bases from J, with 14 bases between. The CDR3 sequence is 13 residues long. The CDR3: CASTRFKGETQYF. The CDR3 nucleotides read TGTGCCAGCACCCGCTTTAAGGGGGAGACCCAGTACTTC.

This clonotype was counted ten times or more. CDR3 residues: CASSSGVYTDTQYF. The CDR3 coding sequence is TGTGCCAGCAGTTCCGGGGTCTACACAGATACGCAGTATTTT. The V and J genes are TRBV5-8 and TRBJ2-3, with a tentative D call TRBD2 (5 bases). Trimming cost V 5 bases and J 2 bases, with 12 bases left between them. There are 14 residues in the CDR3. CDR1 and CDR2 from the germline V gene are SGHTS and YDEGEE.

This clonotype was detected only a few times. Written as DNA, the CDR3 is TGTGCCAGCTCACCACCGCGGCAGGCAACCTACGAGCAGTACTTC. It specifies CASSPPRQATYEQYF. The chain has TRBV18 and TRBJ2-7, with unresolved D. CDR3 length equals 15 residues. The germline V and J ends were trimmed by 0 bases and 2 bases, with 11 bases remaining between them. Germline V gene data show CDR1 as KGHSH and CDR2 as LQKENI.

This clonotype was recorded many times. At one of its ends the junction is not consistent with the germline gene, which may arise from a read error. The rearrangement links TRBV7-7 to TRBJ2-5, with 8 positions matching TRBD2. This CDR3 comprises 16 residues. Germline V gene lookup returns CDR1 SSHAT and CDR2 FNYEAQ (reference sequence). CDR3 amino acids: CASSLSWQRGQETQYF. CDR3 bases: TGTGCTAGCAGCTTAAGCTGGCAGCGGGGGCAAGAGACCCAGTACTTC.

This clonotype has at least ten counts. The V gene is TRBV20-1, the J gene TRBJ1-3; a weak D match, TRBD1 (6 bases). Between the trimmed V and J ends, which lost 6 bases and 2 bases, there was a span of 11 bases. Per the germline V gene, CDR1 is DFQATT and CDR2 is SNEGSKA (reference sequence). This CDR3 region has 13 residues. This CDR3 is CSARRGAGNTIYF. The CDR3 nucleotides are TGCAGTGCGAGAAGGGGGGCTGGAAACACCATATATTTT.

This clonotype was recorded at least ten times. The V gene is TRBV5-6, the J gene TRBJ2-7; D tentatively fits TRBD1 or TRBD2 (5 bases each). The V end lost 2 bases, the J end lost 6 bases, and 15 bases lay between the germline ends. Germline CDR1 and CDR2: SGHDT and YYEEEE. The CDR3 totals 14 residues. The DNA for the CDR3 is TGTGCCAGCAGCTTCACAGGAAGGGACGGCGAGCAGTACTTC. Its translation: CASSFTGRDGEQYF.

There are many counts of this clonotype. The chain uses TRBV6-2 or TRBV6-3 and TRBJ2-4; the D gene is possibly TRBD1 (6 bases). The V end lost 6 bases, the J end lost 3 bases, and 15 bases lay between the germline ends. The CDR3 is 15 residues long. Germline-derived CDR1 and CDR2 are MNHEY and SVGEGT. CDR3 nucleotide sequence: TGTGCCAGCAGACCTACAGGGAGCGGCAAAAACATTCAGTACTTC. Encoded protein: CASRPTGSGKNIQYF.

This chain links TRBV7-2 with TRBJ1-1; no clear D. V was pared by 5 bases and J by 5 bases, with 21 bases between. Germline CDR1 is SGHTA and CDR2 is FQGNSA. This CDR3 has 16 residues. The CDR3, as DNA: TGTGCCAGCAGCCGGAGTACCCAAAGGTTTGGGACTGAAGCTTTCTTT. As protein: CASSRSTQRFGTEAFF.

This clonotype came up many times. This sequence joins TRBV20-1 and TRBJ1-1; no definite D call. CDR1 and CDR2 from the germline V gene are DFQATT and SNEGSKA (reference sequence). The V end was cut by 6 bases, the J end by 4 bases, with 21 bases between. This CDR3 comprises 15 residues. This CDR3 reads CSATLGSMEGTEAFF. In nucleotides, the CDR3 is TGCAGTGCAACCCTAGGGTCGATGGAAGGCACTGAAGCTTTCTTT.

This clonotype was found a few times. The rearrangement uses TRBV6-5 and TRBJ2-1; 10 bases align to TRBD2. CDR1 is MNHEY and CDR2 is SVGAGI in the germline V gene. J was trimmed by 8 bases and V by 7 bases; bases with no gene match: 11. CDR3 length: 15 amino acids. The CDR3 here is CASKLQRGGGDEQFF. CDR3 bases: TGTGCCAGCAAATTACAGCGGGGGGGCGGGGATGAGCAGTTCTTC.

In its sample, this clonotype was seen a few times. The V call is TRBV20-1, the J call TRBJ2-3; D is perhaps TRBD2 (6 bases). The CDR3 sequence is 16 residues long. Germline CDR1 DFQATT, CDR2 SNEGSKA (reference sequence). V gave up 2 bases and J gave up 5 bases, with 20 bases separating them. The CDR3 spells CSARSDGRARVDTQYF. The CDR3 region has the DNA TGCAGTGCTAGATCTGACGGGAGAGCACGGGTAGATACGCAGTATTTT.

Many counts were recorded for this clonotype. The CDR3 here is CATSEPQGPADTQYF. CDR3 coding DNA: TGTGCCACCAGTGAACCACAGGGGCCAGCAGATACGCAGTATTTT. The chain recombines TRBV24-1 with TRBJ2-3; 7 positions match TRBD1. Unmatched junction bases numbered 7, after V lost 4 bases and J lost 4 bases. Germline CDR1 reads KGHDR; CDR2 reads SFDVKD. There are 15 residues in the CDR3.

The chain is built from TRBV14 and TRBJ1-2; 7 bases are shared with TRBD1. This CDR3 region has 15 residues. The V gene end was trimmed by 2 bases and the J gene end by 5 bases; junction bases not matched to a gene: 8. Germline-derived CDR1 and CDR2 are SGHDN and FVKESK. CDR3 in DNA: TGTGCCAGCAGCCAATTTTCTAGGGACAGATATGGCTACACCTTC. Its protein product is CASSQFSRDRYGYTF.